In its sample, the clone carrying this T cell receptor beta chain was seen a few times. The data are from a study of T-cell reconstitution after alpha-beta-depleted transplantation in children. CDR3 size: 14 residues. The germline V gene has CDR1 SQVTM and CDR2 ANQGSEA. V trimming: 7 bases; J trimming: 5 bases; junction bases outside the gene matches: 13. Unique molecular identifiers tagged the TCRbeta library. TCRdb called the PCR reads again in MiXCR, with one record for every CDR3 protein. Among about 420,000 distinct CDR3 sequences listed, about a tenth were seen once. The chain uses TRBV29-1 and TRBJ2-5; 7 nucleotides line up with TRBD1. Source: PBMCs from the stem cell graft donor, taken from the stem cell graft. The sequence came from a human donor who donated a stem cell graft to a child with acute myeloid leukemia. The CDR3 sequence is CSASERGLVETQYF. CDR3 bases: TGCAGCGCGTCTGAAAGGGGGCTTGTGGAGACCCAGTACTTC.